This T cell receptor beta chain emerged from a study of T cells in Graves' hyperthyroidism and ophthalmopathy. Regions amplified from RNA transcripts were the TCR beta CDR3 regions. The study used the HTBI primer set for a first-round RT-PCR of the TCR CDR3. TCRdb re-called the multiplex PCR reads with MiXCR, one entry per CDR3 protein. The repertoire holds hundreds of thousands of distinct CDR3 sequences, with approximately 44% as singletons. V was pared by 7 bases and J by 4 bases, with 12 bases of the junction left unmatched. This CDR3 is 16 amino acids long. CDR1 SNHLY and CDR2 FYNNEI come from the germline V gene.

The specimen sequenced was peripheral blood or thyroid tissue (not recorded which). The receptor comes from a woman between 18 and 30 years old with Graves' hyperthyroidism. The chain recombines TRBV2 with TRBJ2-7, with 11 positions matching TRBD2. The CDR3 here is CASMPTSGIMEYEQYF. The CDR3 nucleotides are TGTGCCAGCATGCCGACTAGCGGGATAATGGAATACGAGCAGTACTTC.